This T cell receptor (beta chain) was obtained from a study of prognosis after radiotherapy for stage I lung cancer. Across the whole study: Radiotherapy took the form of SBRT (3 to 5 fractions) with a biologically effective dose of at least 100 Gy.

By two-round multiplex PCR, the TCR beta CDR3 was amplified from genomic DNA. With primers specific to each TRBV and TRBJ gene, the first-round PCR was performed. TCRdb analysed the multiplex PCR reads with MiXCR anew, one entry per CDR3 protein. The sample consists of fewer than 30,000 distinct CDR3 sequences, 40% to 55% of them appearing once. This CDR3 comprises 16 residues. Germline V gene data show CDR1 as SGHTA and CDR2 as FQGNSA. Points on this clonotype: One junction end does not reproduce the germline sequence, and a read error may be involved.

The receptor was isolated from a donor older than 45 with non-small cell lung cancer. This specimen was PBMCs, taken before or after stereotactic body radiation therapy (not recorded which). This chain links TRBV7-2 with TRBJ2-5; 13 bases map to TRBD2. CDR3 nucleotide sequence: TGCGCCAGCAGCCAACGTGGACTAGCGGGAGAGGAGACCCAGTACTTC. Its translation: CASSQRGLAGEETQYF.